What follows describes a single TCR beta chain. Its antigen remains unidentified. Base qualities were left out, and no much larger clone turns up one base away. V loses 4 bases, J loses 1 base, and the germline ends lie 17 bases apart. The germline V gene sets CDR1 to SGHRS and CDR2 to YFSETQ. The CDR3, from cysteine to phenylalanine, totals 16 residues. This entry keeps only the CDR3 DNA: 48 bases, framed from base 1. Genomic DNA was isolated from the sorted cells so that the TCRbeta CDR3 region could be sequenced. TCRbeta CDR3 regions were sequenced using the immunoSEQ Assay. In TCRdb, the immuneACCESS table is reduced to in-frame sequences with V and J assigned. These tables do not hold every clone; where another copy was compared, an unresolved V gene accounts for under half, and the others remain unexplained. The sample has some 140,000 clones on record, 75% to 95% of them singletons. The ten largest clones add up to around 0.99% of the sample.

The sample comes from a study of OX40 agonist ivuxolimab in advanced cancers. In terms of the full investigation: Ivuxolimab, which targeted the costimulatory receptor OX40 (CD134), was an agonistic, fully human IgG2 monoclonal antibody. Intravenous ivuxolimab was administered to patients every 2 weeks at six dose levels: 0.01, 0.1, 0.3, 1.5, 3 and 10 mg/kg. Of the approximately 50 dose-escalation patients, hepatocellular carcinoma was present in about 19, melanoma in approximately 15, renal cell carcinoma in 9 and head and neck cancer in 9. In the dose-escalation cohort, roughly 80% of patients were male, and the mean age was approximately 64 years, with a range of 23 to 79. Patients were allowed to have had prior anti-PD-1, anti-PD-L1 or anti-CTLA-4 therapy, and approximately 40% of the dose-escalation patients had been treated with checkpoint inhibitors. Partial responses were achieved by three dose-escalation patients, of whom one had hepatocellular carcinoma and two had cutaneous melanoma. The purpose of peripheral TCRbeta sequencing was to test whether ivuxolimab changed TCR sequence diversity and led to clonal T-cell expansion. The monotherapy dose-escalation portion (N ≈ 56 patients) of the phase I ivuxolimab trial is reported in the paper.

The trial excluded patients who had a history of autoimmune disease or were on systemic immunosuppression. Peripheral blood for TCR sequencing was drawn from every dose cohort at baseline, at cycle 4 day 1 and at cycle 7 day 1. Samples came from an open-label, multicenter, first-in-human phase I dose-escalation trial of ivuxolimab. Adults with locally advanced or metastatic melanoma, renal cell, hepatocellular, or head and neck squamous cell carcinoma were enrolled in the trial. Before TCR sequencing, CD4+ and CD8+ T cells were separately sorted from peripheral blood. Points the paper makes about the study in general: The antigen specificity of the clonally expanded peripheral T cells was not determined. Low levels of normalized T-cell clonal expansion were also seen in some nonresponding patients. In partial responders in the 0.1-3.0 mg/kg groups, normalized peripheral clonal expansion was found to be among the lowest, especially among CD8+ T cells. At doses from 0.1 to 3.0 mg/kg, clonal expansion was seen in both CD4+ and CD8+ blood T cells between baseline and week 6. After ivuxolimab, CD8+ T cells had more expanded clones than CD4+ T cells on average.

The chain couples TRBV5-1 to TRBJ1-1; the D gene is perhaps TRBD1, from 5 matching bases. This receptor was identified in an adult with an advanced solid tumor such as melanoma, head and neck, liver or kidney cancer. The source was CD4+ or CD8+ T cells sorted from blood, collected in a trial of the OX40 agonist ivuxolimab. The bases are TGCGCCAGCAGCAGCCCCCCACGGGGGACGAACACTGAAGCTTTCTTT. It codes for CASSSPPRGTNTEAFF.